The 31 T cell receptor beta chains listed next were all sequenced from one sample in a study of T cells in Graves' hyperthyroidism and ophthalmopathy (dated by TCRdb to the late 2010s). Receptors were amplified or captured by multiplex PCR. Sequencing used an Illumina HiSeq 2000. Amplification of TCR beta CDR3 regions was carried out from RNA transcripts. A first-round RT-PCR of the TCR CDR3 used the HTBI primer set with the Qiagen OneStep RT-PCR kit. In-frame beta chains were kept once TCRdb had trimmed the public reads at Q25 with fastp and called clones with MiXCR. Each entry is one CDR3 protein sequence, shown with its most common DNA and genes. The table for this sample lists about 600,000 distinct CDR3 sequences; about 14% of them were counted only once. The ten largest clones capture around 12% of the sample. The sample was blood. Source of these receptors: a woman aged 45-65 years with Graves' ophthalmopathy.

This clonotype has just one count. One base away lies a much larger clone, so this may be a sequencing read error. The chain uses TRBV6-1 and TRBJ1-2, with D possibly being TRBD1 (6 bases). V dropped 3 bases and J dropped 4 bases, with 15 bases sitting between them. This CDR3 spans 15 amino acids. Per germline, CDR1 MNHNS and CDR2 SASEGT. CDR3 nucleotides: TGTGCCAGCAGTGACCTCCGGACAGCCTTCTATGGCTACACCTTC. Translating it yields CASSDLRTAFYGYTF.

This clonotype was recorded many times. The genes are TRBV20-1 and TRBJ1-2; perhaps TRBD1 as D (5 bases). Germline CDR1 reads DFQATT; CDR2 reads SNEGSKA (reference sequence). The CDR3 extends over 13 amino acids. V was trimmed by 0 bases and J by 1 base, leaving 6 bases between them. CDR3 region: CSARDRVNYGYTF. The CDR3 region has the DNA TGCAGTGCTAGAGACAGGGTTAACTATGGCTACACCTTC.

This clonotype has at least ten counts. The J gene is TRBJ2-1, the V gene TRBV28; TRBD2 matches at 8 bases. The V and J ends lost 8 bases and 3 bases, in that order; junction bases with no gene match: 21. The CDR3 has 19 amino acids. Germline CDR1 and CDR2: MDHEN and SYDVKM. CDR3 protein: CASLGLQGFRREGYNEQFF. DNA of the CDR3: TGTGCCAGCTTAGGACTCCAGGGTTTCCGCCGGGAGGGCTACAATGAGCAGTTCTTC.

The sample holds many counts of this clonotype. V gene TRBV6-1 combines with J gene TRBJ2-1; no reliable D call. The CDR3 has 10 residues. CDR1 and CDR2 from the germline V gene are MNHNS and SASEGT. With 10 bases removed from V and 9 bases from J, the gap between germline ends came to 10 bases. CDR3 nucleotides: TGTGCCACTTACCGTGGTGAGCAGTTCTTC. It codes for CATYRGEQFF.

The chain has TRBV9 and TRBJ2-7; D is perhaps TRBD1 (5 bases). Trimming left V 6 bases short and J 2 bases short, with 15 bases between. The CDR3 contains 14 residues. Per the germline V gene, CDR1 is SGDLS and CDR2 is YYNGEE. The DNA for the CDR3 is TGTGCCAGCAACCCCGGCGACAGCCCCTACGAGCAGTACTTC. Residues: CASNPGDSPYEQYF.

The rearrangement links TRBV19 to TRBJ2-1, with D tentatively TRBD2 (6 bases). There are 16 residues in the CDR3. Germline assignment: CDR1 LNHDA and CDR2 SQIVND (reference sequence). The V and J ends lost 3 bases and 2 bases respectively, with 14 bases between them. The CDR3 loop reads CASSIWRRGPYNEQFF. The CDR3, as DNA: TGTGCCAGTAGTATTTGGAGGAGGGGACCCTACAATGAGCAGTTCTTC.

This clonotype was picked up many times. V is TRBV7-2 and J is TRBJ1-5; D perhaps matches TRBD1 (5 bases). The CDR3 sequence is 14 residues long. The V gene's germline CDR1 is SGHTA and CDR2 FQGNSA. V lost 1 base, J lost 6 bases, and 10 bases lay in between. Here the CDR3 DNA reads TGTGCCAGCAGCTTAGGGGGGGGGAGTCAGCCCCAGCATTTT. As protein: CASSLGGGSQPQHF.

The chain carries TRBV3-1 and TRBJ2-2, with D perhaps assigned TRBD1 or TRBD2 (5 bases each). The V gene's germline CDR1 is LGHDT and CDR2 YNNKEL (reference sequence). The germline V and J ends were trimmed by 1 base and 6 bases, with 18 bases remaining between them. The CDR3 contains 17 residues. CDR3 bases: TGTGCCAGCAGCCAAGCTTTAATGGGGGTGGAGGCCGGGGAGCTGTTTTTT. Translated: CASSQALMGVEAGELFF.

This clonotype occurred a few times. The rearrangement uses TRBV5-1 and TRBJ1-1; 8 nucleotides match TRBD1. CDR3 size: 16 residues. Germline V gives CDR1 SGHRS, CDR2 YFSETQ. V lost 0 bases to trimming and J lost 4 bases; unmatched junction nucleotides: 8. The CDR3 DNA follows: TGCGCCAGCAGCTTGGCCGGGACAGGCCCGGCCACTGAAGCTTTCTTT. This translates into CASSLAGTGPATEAFF.

This clonotype was seen a single time. Given a much more abundant clone one base away, this may be a read error. The J gene is TRBJ1-4, the V gene TRBV3-1; the match to TRBD1 covers 8 bases. This CDR3 is 14 amino acids long. Germline values: CDR1 LGHDT, CDR2 YNNKEL (reference sequence). The CDR3 loop is CTSSGQGDNEKLFF. The CDR3 DNA reads as TGTACCAGCAGCGGACAGGGAGATAATGAAAAACTGTTTTTT. Drawing the rest from reference TRBV3-1 and TRBJ1-4, the complete variable domain is DTAVSQTPKYLVTQMGNDKSIKCEQNLGHDTMYWYKQDSKKFLKIMFSYNNKELIINETVPNRFSPKSPDKAHLNLHINSLELGDSAVYFCTSSGQGDNEKLFFGSGTQLSVL.

This clonotype was recorded many times. The chain combines TRBV6-2 or TRBV6-3 with TRBJ1-1, with 7 bases aligning to TRBD1. After removal of 6 bases from V and 10 bases from J, the junction contained 11 bases not matched to a gene. The CDR3 contains 13 residues. Germline CDR1 is MNHEY and CDR2 is SVGEGT. Here the CDR3 reads CASSPSGQTRAFF. DNA for the CDR3: TGTGCCAGCAGCCCGTCGGGACAGACTAGAGCTTTCTTT.

This clonotype has just a few counts. The chain is built from TRBV14 and TRBJ1-1; D is unclear. The V gene's germline CDR1 is SGHDN and CDR2 FVKESK. V lost 1 base and J 3 bases, leaving 6 bases between the germline ends. The CDR3 contains 13 residues. The CDR3, as DNA: TGTGCCAGCAGCCAAGGTTGGTACACTGAAGCTTTCTTT. It specifies CASSQGWYTEAFF.

V gene TRBV6-1 combines with J gene TRBJ1-3, with D possibly being TRBD1 (6 bases). V was pared by 3 bases and J by 1 base, with 13 bases between. The germline gives CDR1 MNHNS, CDR2 SASEGT. The CDR3 is 16 residues long. The CDR3 region is CASSDLGQLSGNTIYF. CDR3 nucleotide sequence: TGTGCCAGCAGTGACCTTGGACAGCTATCTGGAAACACCATATATTTT.

This clonotype was detected many times. The chain carries TRBV4-3 and TRBJ1-3; D is unclear. The V gene's germline CDR1 is LGHNA and CDR2 YSLEER. V was cut by 0 bases and J by 0 bases, with 9 bases left in between. The CDR3 has 16 residues. The CDR3 is CASSQDLGSSGNTIYF. The CDR3 DNA follows: TGCGCCAGCAGCCAAGATTTGGGGAGCTCTGGAAACACCATATATTTT.

This clonotype was picked up many times. The gene calls are TRBV28 and TRBJ1-5, with D maybe TRBD1 (5 bases). Germline assignment: CDR1 MDHEN and CDR2 SYDVKM. With 7 bases removed from V and 0 bases from J, the gap between germline ends came to 16 bases. The CDR3 consists of 16 residues. CDR3 residues: CASTAQDGYSNQPQHF. The CDR3 DNA is TGTGCCAGCACAGCACAGGACGGGTATAGCAATCAGCCCCAGCATTTT.

Many counts were recorded for this clonotype. The chain employs TRBV9 and TRBJ2-7, with no clear D. CDR1 is SGDLS, CDR2 YYNGEE, per germline. This CDR3 is 13 amino acids long. V lost 0 bases and J 5 bases, leaving 9 bases between the germline ends. The CDR3 region is CASSVGPQNEQYF. DNA for the CDR3: TGTGCCAGCAGCGTAGGGCCCCAGAACGAGCAGTACTTC.

The sample holds many counts of this clonotype. The V call is TRBV6-1, the J call TRBJ2-7, with 9 bases matching TRBD1. The CDR3 spans 17 residues. Germline lookup yields CDR1 MNHNS and CDR2 SASEGT. V gave up 0 bases and J gave up 7 bases; unmatched junction bases: 13. The CDR3 bases are TGTGCCAGCAGTGAAGCGCAGGGGGGACAGGGTCCCGGTGAGCAGTACTTC. Translation: CASSEAQGGQGPGEQYF.

The rearrangement uses TRBV3-1 and TRBJ1-1; 8 bases are a match to TRBD1. The CDR3 has 15 amino acids. After removal of 4 bases from V and 1 base from J, the junction contained 5 bases not matched to a gene. CDR1 and CDR2 (germline): LGHDT, YNNKEL (reference sequence). In DNA form, the CDR3 reads TGTGCCAGCAGCCGGGCCGGGACAGGGAACACTGAAGCTTTCTTT. This encodes CASSRAGTGNTEAFF.

This clonotype occurred many times. The chain joins TRBV28 to TRBJ1-1; D may be TRBD1 (5 bases). CDR3 length: 14 amino acids. In germline, CDR1 is MDHEN, CDR2 SYDVKM. V was trimmed by 7 bases and J by 0 bases, leaving 12 bases between them. CDR3 in DNA: TGTGCCAGCACCCCGGGGGGGATGAACACTGAAGCTTTCTTT. It specifies CASTPGGMNTEAFF.

This clonotype was seen repeatedly, ten times or more. J is TRBJ2-1 and V is TRBV20-1; 7 bases are shared with TRBD2. The CDR3 runs to 16 residues. Germline V gene sequence: CDR1 DFQATT, CDR2 SNEGSKA (reference sequence). The V gene end was trimmed by 6 bases and the J gene end by 0 bases; junction bases not matched to a gene: 11. Written as DNA, the CDR3 is TGCAGTGCCGCCAATAGAGCGGGAAGCTCCTACAATGAGCAGTTCTTC. It codes for CSAANRAGSSYNEQFF.

The chain couples TRBV20-1 to TRBJ1-2; D is undetermined. This CDR3 region has 14 residues. Germline-derived CDR1 and CDR2 are DFQATT and SNEGSKA (reference sequence). V was cut by 3 bases and J by 4 bases, with 15 bases left in between. The DNA for the CDR3 is TGCAGTGCTAGTTGGGTAGGGCAGTCCTATGGCTACACCTTC. Translated: CSASWVGQSYGYTF.

This chain joins TRBV6-2 or TRBV6-3 and TRBJ2-2; D gene uncertain. Germline values: CDR1 MNHEY, CDR2 SVGEGT. The length of the CDR3 is 13 residues. Trimming stripped 4 bases from V and 8 bases from J, with 11 bases between. Here the CDR3 DNA reads TGTGCCAGCAGTTCCACAGTAAAGGGGGAGCTGTTTTTT. This translates into CASSSTVKGELFF.

The chain links TRBV29-1 to TRBJ1-2; 7 nucleotides line up with TRBD1. The CDR3 extends over 13 amino acids. CDR1 is SQVTM, CDR2 ANQGSEA, per germline. Unmatched junction bases numbered 5, after V lost 2 bases and J lost 5 bases. CDR3 in amino acids: CSVETGEAYGYTF. Here the CDR3 DNA reads TGCAGCGTTGAAACAGGGGAGGCGTATGGCTACACCTTC.

There are many counts of this clonotype. CDR3 nucleotide sequence: TGTGCCAGCAGAGCGGCGGGAGAGGGTTCAGATACGCAGTATTTT. Translated: CASRAAGEGSDTQYF. The V gene is TRBV7-9, the J gene TRBJ2-3; TRBD2 agrees at 7 bases. J gave up 4 bases and V 6 bases, and 10 bases lay outside the gene matches. The CDR3 covers 15 residues. Germline V gene sequence: CDR1 SEHNR, CDR2 FQNEAQ (reference sequence).

There are many counts of this clonotype. J is TRBJ2-5 and V is TRBV7-2, with D possibly TRBD2 on 6 matching bases. The CDR3 spans 14 residues. From germline, CDR1 is SGHTA and CDR2 FQGNSA. Trimming cost V 1 base and J 3 bases, with 9 bases left between them. The CDR3 sequence: CASSLEGGEETQYF. The DNA of the CDR3 is TGTGCCAGCAGCTTAGAGGGCGGGGAAGAGACCCAGTACTTC.

At least ten counts were recorded for this clonotype. The chain combines TRBV7-2 with TRBJ1-5, with TRBD1 matching over 7 bases. CDR1 is SGHTA, CDR2 FQGNSA, per germline. J gave up 6 bases and V 5 bases, and 4 bases lay outside the gene matches. The CDR3 has 13 amino acids. The CDR3 DNA reads TGTGCCAGCAGCCTAGGGGGCAGTCAGCCCCAGCATTTT. Its protein product is CASSLGGSQPQHF. The full variable domain, its missing parts supplied by reference TRBV7-2 and TRBJ1-5, is GAGVSQSPSNKVTEKGKDVELRCDPISGHTALYWYRQSLGQGLEFLIYFQGNSAPDKSGLPSDRFSAERTGGSVSTLTIQRTQQEDSAVYLCASSLGGSQPQHFGDGTRLSIL.

The CDR3 spells CASSDPSAVAGELFF. The CDR3 DNA is TGTGCCAGCAGCGACCCTAGTGCGGTCGCCGGGGAGCTGTTTTTT. The chain links TRBV5-4 to TRBJ2-2; D unresolved. This CDR3 is 15 amino acids long. CDR1 is SGHNT and CDR2 is YYREEE in the germline V gene (reference sequence). V dropped 4 bases and J dropped 6 bases, with 16 bases sitting between them. The complete variable domain, with remaining parts taken from reference TRBV5-4 and TRBJ2-2, reads ETGVTQSPTHLIKTRGQQVTLRCSSQSGHNTVSWYQQALGQGPQFIFQYYREEENGRGNFPPRFSGLQFPNYSSELNVNALELDDSALYLCASSDPSAVAGELFFGEGSRLTVL.

There are many counts of this clonotype. The rearrangement links TRBV20-1 to TRBJ2-1, with 12 bases fitting TRBD2. This CDR3 region has 14 residues. The ends lost 5 bases at V and 8 bases at J; junction bases unmatched: 7. Germline CDR1 reads DFQATT; CDR2 reads SNEGSKA (reference sequence). CDR3: CSAASGRATYEQFF. CDR3 nucleotide sequence: TGCAGTGCTGCTAGCGGGAGGGCCACGTATGAGCAGTTCTTC.

This sequence joins TRBV20-1 and TRBJ2-7, with 10 bases fitting TRBD2. This CDR3 comprises 11 residues. The V gene's germline CDR1 is DFQATT and CDR2 SNEGSKA (reference sequence). With 5 bases clipped from V and 7 bases from J, the junction kept 2 bases outside the gene matches. This CDR3 reads CSASGLAEQYF. In nucleotides, the CDR3 is TGCAGTGCTTCGGGACTAGCGGAGCAGTACTTC.

This clonotype was counted ten times or more. V is TRBV3-1 and J is TRBJ2-3; D is ambiguous. V was clipped by 5 bases and J by 3 bases, with 3 bases between them. Germline V gene data show CDR1 as LGHDT and CDR2 as YNNKEL (reference sequence). This CDR3 is 11 amino acids long. CDR3 DNA: TGTGCCAGCAGCGAAACAGATACGCAGTATTTT. Translation gives CASSETDTQYF.

There are a few counts of this clonotype. This chain uses TRBV28 with TRBJ1-4, with D possibly being TRBD1 (6 bases). Germline CDR1 is MDHEN and CDR2 is SYDVKM. V lost 6 bases to trimming and J lost 4 bases, with 12 bases between them. The CDR3 has 14 amino acids. DNA of the CDR3: TGTGCCAGCAGCTCCGCGGACAGTAATGAAAAACTGTTTTTT. It translates to CASSSADSNEKLFF.